The next 4 T cell receptor beta chains were all read from a single sample in a study of OX40 agonist ivuxolimab in advanced cancers. TCRdb's copy holds only in-frame clones and misses some; the assay was immunoSEQ multiplex PCR. This table holds roughly 80,000 clones, roughly 86% found once. Sample: CD4+ or CD8+ T cells sorted from blood, taken in a trial of the OX40 agonist ivuxolimab. The receptors shown here come from an adult with an advanced solid tumor such as melanoma, head and neck, liver or kidney cancer.

The genes are TRBV5-1 and TRBJ2-1; D unclear. Germline CDR1 reads SGHRS; CDR2 reads YFSETQ. The CDR3 consists of 13 residues. V lost 3 bases to trimming and J lost 1 base, with 5 bases between them. CDR3 protein: CASSSESYNEQFF. Here the CDR3 DNA reads TGCGCCAGCAGCTCGGAGTCCTACAATGAGCAGTTCTTC.

The chain employs TRBV7-3 and TRBJ2-3; TRBD2 aligns across 7 bases. Germline assignment: CDR1 SGHTA and CDR2 FQGTGA. This CDR3 comprises 14 residues. V gave up 2 bases and J gave up 4 bases; unmatched junction bases: 3. CDR3 loop: CASSLGLGADTQYF. The CDR3 DNA is TGTGCCAGCAGCTTAGGACTAGGGGCAGATACGCAGTATTTT.

The genes are TRBV6-5 and TRBJ1-2; D is possibly TRBD1 (5 bases). Germline V gene data show CDR1 as MNHEY and CDR2 as SVGAGI. The CDR3 loop spans 15 amino acids. V lost 1 base, J lost 4 bases, and 13 bases lay in between. This CDR3 is CASSYYTGLTYGYTF. The CDR3 nucleotides read TGTGCCAGCAGTTACTACACGGGACTGACCTATGGCTACACCTTC.

The V gene is TRBV5-1, the J gene TRBJ2-4; 10 nucleotides agree with TRBD1. V lost 4 bases, J lost 0 bases, and 16 bases stayed unmatched. Germline V CDR1 and CDR2: SGHRS, YFSETQ. The CDR3 spans 20 residues. Here the CDR3 DNA reads TGCGCCAGCAGCCCGGAACCCGGGACAGGGGTTAAACTAGCCAAAAACATTCAGTACTTC. Translated: CASSPEPGTGVKLAKNIQYF.